The 20 T cell receptor beta chains below were found in one sample sequenced in a study of blood T cell repertoires in COVID-19. Data came from immunoSEQ multiplex PCR; TCRdb stores just in-frame clones and leaves some out. The sample has 200,000 to 250,000 clones; more than 75% are singletons. Sample: peripheral blood. Receptors originate from an older man with acute or convalescent COVID-19.

The J gene is TRBJ2-1, the V gene TRBV30; tentative D call: TRBD2 (5 bases). Trimming stripped 3 bases from V and 9 bases from J, with 9 bases between. This CDR3 region has 11 residues. Germline V gene sequence: CDR1 GTSNPN, CDR2 SVGIG (reference sequence). In nucleotides, the CDR3 is TGTGCCTGGAGCGTACGGGGTGAGCAGTTCTTC. Translated, it gives CAWSVRGEQFF.

The V gene is TRBV7-9, the J gene TRBJ1-3; unclear D gene. The CDR3 runs 14 residues. V shed 5 bases and J shed 4 bases, with 12 bases lying between them. Germline V gives CDR1 SEHNR, CDR2 FQNEAQ (reference sequence). The CDR3 region is CASSPPGIGNTIYF. The CDR3 DNA reads TGTGCCAGCAGCCCGCCGGGTATCGGAAACACCATATATTTT.

The chain couples TRBV2 to TRBJ2-7, with 8 bases aligning to TRBD1. V shed 6 bases and J 6 bases; nucleotides not matched to a gene: 4. CDR1 is SNHLY and CDR2 is FYNNEI in the germline V gene. CDR3 length: 12 amino acids. CDR3 region: CASRRTGPEQYV. CDR3 DNA: TGTGCCAGCAGGAGGACAGGGCCCGAGCAGTACGTC.

The chain joins TRBV30 to TRBJ1-1; 9 nucleotides line up with TRBD1. After removal of 4 bases from V and 5 bases from J, the junction contained 5 bases not matched to a gene. Germline CDR1 and CDR2: GTSNPN and SVGIG (reference sequence). The CDR3 is 13 residues long. The CDR3 loop is CAWTGQGRTEAFF. CDR3 bases: TGTGCCTGGACTGGACAGGGGAGGACTGAAGCTTTCTTT.

The chain employs TRBV12-2 and TRBJ2-2; the D segment call TRBD2 is taken from the table without a DNA check. TRBV12-2 counts as a pseudogene. The CDR3 is 18 amino acids. CDR3 DNA: TGTGCAAGTCGCCTCACCCCCCTAGCGGGAGGTTTCACCGGGGAGCTGTTTTTT. Amino acid sequence: CASRLTPLAGGFTGELFF.

The chain is built from TRBV4-2 and TRBJ1-1; D is unresolved. Germline V lookup: CDR1 LGHNA, CDR2 YNFKEQ. The V end lost 1 base, the J end lost 3 bases, and 12 bases lay between the germline ends. The CDR3 contains 15 residues. The CDR3 DNA reads TGTGCCAGCAGCCAAGCGGGCACCGGGGACACTGAAGCTTTCTTT. Its protein is CASSQAGTGDTEAFF.

The rearrangement joins TRBV6-5 to TRBJ1-4; 8 bases map to TRBD1. Germline values: CDR1 MNHEY, CDR2 SVGAGI. Trimming removed 0 bases from V and 1 base from J; junction bases left unmatched: 1. CDR3 length: 16 residues. CDR3 amino acids: CASSYSTGGTNEKLFF. CDR3 sequence (DNA): TGTGCCAGCAGTTACTCAACAGGGGGAACTAATGAAAAACTGTTTTTT.

The chain combines TRBV6-4 with TRBJ2-2; tentative D call: TRBD1 (5 bases). The CDR3 sequence is 13 residues long. Germline CDR1 is MRHNA and CDR2 is SNTAGT. V was shortened by 5 bases and J by 6 bases, with 10 bases between the two germline ends. The CDR3 loop reads CASSLEGAGELFF. CDR3 sequence (DNA): TGTGCCAGCAGTTTGGAAGGGGCCGGGGAGCTGTTTTTT.

The chain couples TRBV7-2 to TRBJ2-7; 8 positions match TRBD1. The V gene's germline CDR1 is SGHTA and CDR2 FQGNSA. The CDR3 is made up of 17 amino acids. V shed 1 base and J 0 bases; nucleotides not matched to a gene: 8. The CDR3 reads CASSLVPTGVGSYEQYV. DNA of the CDR3: TGTGCCAGCAGCTTAGTCCCGACAGGGGTCGGCTCCTACGAGCAGTACGTC.

The V and J genes are TRBV5-1 and TRBJ1-1; D not certain. The germline V gene encodes CDR1 SGHRS and CDR2 YFSETQ. Trimming shortened V by 4 bases and J by 8 bases, and 15 bases separated the two germline ends. This CDR3 comprises 13 residues. The CDR3 reads CASSRDLNSEAFF. The CDR3 DNA sequence: TGCGCCAGCAGCCGAGACTTGAATTCGGAAGCTTTCTTT.

This chain joins TRBV7-9 and TRBJ2-7, with D tentatively TRBD2 (5 bases). Germline V lookup: CDR1 SEHNR, CDR2 FQNEAQ (reference sequence). Trimming took off 5 bases at V and 5 bases at J, with 22 bases between the two ends. The CDR3 extends over 16 amino acids. Here the CDR3 DNA reads TGTGCCAGCAGCCCAACTGGACGGACTGGAAGGGACGAGCAGTACTTC. Translated: CASSPTGRTGRDEQYF.

The DNA for the CDR3 is TGTGCCAGCTCACCACCCACGGGACACCTAAACACCGGGGAGCTGTTTTTT. It translates to CASSPPTGHLNTGELFF. This chain connects TRBV18 to TRBJ2-2; D perhaps matches TRBD1 (6 bases). Trimming removed 0 bases at V and 2 bases at J, with 13 bases between. The CDR3 consists of 17 residues. Germline V CDR1 and CDR2: KGHSH, LQKENI.

The V call is TRBV30, the J call TRBJ2-2; unclear D gene. CDR1 and CDR2 from the germline V gene are GTSNPN and SVGIG (reference sequence). The V end was cut by 3 bases, the J end by 3 bases, with 5 bases between. This CDR3 region has 12 residues. The CDR3 here is CAWRAYTGELFF. As DNA, the CDR3 is TGTGCCTGGAGGGCTTACACCGGGGAGCTGTTTTTT. The full variable domain, with the rest looked up from reference TRBV30 and TRBJ2-2, is SQTIHQWPATLVQPVGSPLSLECTVEGTSNPNLYWYRQAAGRGLQLLFYSVGIGQISSEVPQNLSASRPQDRQFILSSKKLLLSDSGFYLCAWRAYTGELFFGEGSRLTVL.

V gene TRBV6-6 combines with J gene TRBJ1-3; no firm D call. In germline, CDR1 is MNHNY, CDR2 SVGAGI (reference sequence). V gave up 2 bases and J gave up 0 bases, with 8 bases separating them. The CDR3 runs to 15 residues. The CDR3 here is CASSYDTDSGNTIYF. DNA for the CDR3: TGTGCCAGCAGTTACGACACAGACTCTGGAAACACCATATATTTT.

This chain links TRBV28 with TRBJ2-4; D is possibly TRBD1 (6 bases). V was cut by 5 bases and J by 1 base, with 12 bases left in between. Germline CDR1 reads MDHEN; CDR2 reads SYDVKM. This CDR3 comprises 15 residues. The CDR3 DNA follows: TGTGCCAGCAGTCCCACAGGGAGCGCCAAAAACATTCAGTACTTC. Its protein product is CASSPTGSAKNIQYF.

The chain links TRBV28 to TRBJ1-1, with D unresolved. From germline, CDR1 is MDHEN and CDR2 SYDVKM. V was pared by 7 bases and J by 4 bases, with 10 bases between. This CDR3 comprises 12 residues. The CDR3 loop is CASNEFGTEAFF. The DNA of the CDR3 is TGTGCCAGCAACGAGTTTGGCACTGAAGCTTTCTTT.

This rearrangement joins TRBV18 to TRBJ1-5, with 7 bases fitting TRBD1. This CDR3 is 15 amino acids long. Unmatched junction bases numbered 2, after V lost 2 bases and J lost 1 base. CDR1 is KGHSH and CDR2 is LQKENI in the germline V gene. Here the CDR3 reads CASSPEGQSNQPQHF. In nucleotides, the CDR3 is TGTGCCAGCTCACCAGAGGGACAGAGCAATCAGCCCCAGCATTTT.

The CDR3 DNA is TGTGCCTGGAGTGTACTGACAAACACCGGGGAGCTGTTTTTT. Encoded protein: CAWSVLTNTGELFF. The rearrangement links TRBV30 to TRBJ2-2; no clear D. Per germline, CDR1 GTSNPN and CDR2 SVGIG (reference sequence). The length of the CDR3 is 14 residues. The ends were cut back, 0 bases at V and 2 bases at J, with 7 bases in the middle.

This rearrangement joins TRBV5-1 to TRBJ1-2, with 7 bases lining up with TRBD1. Germline V gene sequence: CDR1 SGHRS, CDR2 YFSETQ. This CDR3 is built from 12 residues. The ends lost 2 bases at V and 6 bases at J; junction bases unmatched: 1. The CDR3 here is CASSFTGDGYTF. The DNA of the CDR3 is TGCGCCAGCAGCTTCACAGGGGATGGCTACACCTTC. Supplemented by reference TRBV5-1 and TRBJ1-2, the full variable domain reads KAGVTQTPRYLIKTRGQQVTLSCSPISGHRSVSWYQQTPGQGLQFLFEYFSETQRNKGNFPGRFSGRQFSNSRSEMNVSTLELGDSALYLCASSFTGDGYTFGSGTRLTVV.

This clone occurred a few times. Other DNA sequences in this sample translate to the same CDR3. The J gene is TRBJ2-7, the V gene TRBV11-2; the match to TRBD2 covers 12 bases. CDR3 length equals 15 residues. J lost 3 bases, V lost 5 bases, and 5 bases had no gene match. CDR1 and CDR2 from the germline V gene are SGHAT and FQNNGV. The CDR3 here is CASSLGLAGSYEQYF. CDR3 sequence (DNA): TGTGCCAGCAGCCTAGGACTAGCGGGGAGCTACGAGCAGTACTTC.